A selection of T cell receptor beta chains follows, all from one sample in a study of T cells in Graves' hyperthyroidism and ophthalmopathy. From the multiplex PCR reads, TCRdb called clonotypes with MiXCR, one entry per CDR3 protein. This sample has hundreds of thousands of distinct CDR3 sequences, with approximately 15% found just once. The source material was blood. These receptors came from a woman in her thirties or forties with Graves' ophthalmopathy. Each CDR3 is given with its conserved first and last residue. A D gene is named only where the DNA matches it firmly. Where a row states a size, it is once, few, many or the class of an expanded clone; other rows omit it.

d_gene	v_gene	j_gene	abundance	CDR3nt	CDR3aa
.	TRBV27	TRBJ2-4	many	TGTGCCAGCAGCCTATTCCCCGGAGCCAAAAACATTCAGTACTTC	CASSLFPGAKNIQYF
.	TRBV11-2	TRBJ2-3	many	TGTGCCAGCAGCTTAGACATAGTTTCTTCTAGCACAGATACGCAGTATTTT	CASSLDIVSSSTDTQYF
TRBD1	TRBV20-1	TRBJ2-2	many	TGCAGTGCCTCGACAGGGGCGGGCGGGGAGCTGTTTTTT	CSASTGAGGELFF
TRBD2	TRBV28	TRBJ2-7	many	TGTGCCAGCAGTTTCGTCGGACTAGCGGGTCACGAGCAGTACTTC	CASSFVGLAGHEQYF
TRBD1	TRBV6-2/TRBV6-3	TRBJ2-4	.	TGTGCCAGCAGGCACAGGGGCCCTGCCAAAAACATTCAGTACTTC	CASRHRGPAKNIQYF
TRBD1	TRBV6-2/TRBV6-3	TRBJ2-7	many	TGTGCCAGCAGTTACTCTACTACAGGGGTAGACTCCTACGAGCAGTACTTC	CASSYSTTGVDSYEQYF
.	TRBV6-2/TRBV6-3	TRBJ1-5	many	TGTGCCAGCAGTTCCCGACAGGAGCACCCTAGCAATCAGCCCCAGCATTTT	CASSSRQEHPSNQPQHF
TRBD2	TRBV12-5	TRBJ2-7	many	TGTGCTAGTGGGGGACTAGCTACTTACTCCTACGAGCAGTACTTC	CASGGLATYSYEQYF
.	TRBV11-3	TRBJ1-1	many	TGTGCCAGCAGCGAAGAACTGGGGGGGAACACTGAAGCTTTCTTT	CASSEELGGNTEAFF
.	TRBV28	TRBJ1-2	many	TGTGCCAGCAGGCAACAGCTGAACTATGGCTACACCTTC	CASRQQLNYGYTF
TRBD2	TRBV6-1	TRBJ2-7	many	TGTGCCAGCAGTGCCCGACTAGCGGGAGTCGAGCAGTACTTC	CASSARLAGVEQYF
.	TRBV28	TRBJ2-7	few	TGTGCCAGCAGGGACGTCTCCTACGAGCAGTACTTC	CASRDVSYEQYF
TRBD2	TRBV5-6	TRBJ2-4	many	TGTGCCAGCAGCTTGGGTTCGATTAGCGGGACTCCAAACATTCAGTACTTC	CASSLGSISGTPNIQYF
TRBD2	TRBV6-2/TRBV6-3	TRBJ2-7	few	TGTGCCAGCAGCAAAAAGGGACTAGCGGGAGGGCCTTTCCTCTACGAGCAGTACTTC	CASSKKGLAGGPFLYEQYF
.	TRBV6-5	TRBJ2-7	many	TGTGCCAGCAGTCAGTTTCGTGGACTCACGGGTTACGAGCAGTACTTC	CASSQFRGLTGYEQYF
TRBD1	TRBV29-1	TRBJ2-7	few	TGCAGCGTCCGGGACAGGTTCTCCTACGAGCAGTACTTC	CSVRDRFSYEQYF
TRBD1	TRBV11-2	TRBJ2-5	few	TGTGCCAGCAGCTTAGGAGGGACAGGGTTTGAAGGGGGAGAGACCCAGTACTTC	CASSLGGTGFEGGETQYF
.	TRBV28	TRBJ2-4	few	TGTGCCAGCGCGATACCGCCGGCGGGAAACATTCAGTACTTC	CASAIPPAGNIQYF
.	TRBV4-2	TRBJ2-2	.	TGTGCCAGCAGCCAAGAGGGGAATAGCGGAAACACCGGGGAGCTGTTTTTT	CASSQEGNSGNTGELFF
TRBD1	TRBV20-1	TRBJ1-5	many	TGCAGTGCTAGACCAACAGGGGGCTTTCAGCCCCAGCATTTT	CSARPTGGFQPQHF
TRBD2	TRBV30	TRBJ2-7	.	TGTGCCTGGAGTGACCTAGCGGGCGGGTCCTACGAGCAGTACTTC	CAWSDLAGGSYEQYF
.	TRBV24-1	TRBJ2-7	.	TGTGCCACCAGTGAGGCCGGCTCCTACGAGCAGTACTTC	CATSEAGSYEQYF
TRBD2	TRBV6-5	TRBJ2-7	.	TGTGCCAGCAGTTACTCGAAGTCCCTAGCGGGAGTTTACGAGCAGTACTTC	CASSYSKSLAGVYEQYF
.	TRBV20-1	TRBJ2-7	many	TGCAGTGCTAGTCCGGATTCCTCCTACGAGCAGTACTTC	CSASPDSSYEQYF
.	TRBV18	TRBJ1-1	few	TGTGCCACCTCCTCAGGGGAGGCTGGTGAAGCTTTCTTT	CATSSGEAGEAFF
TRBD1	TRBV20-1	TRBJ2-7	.	TGCAGTGCTAGTGGCCCCGGGACAGGGGTGGGCGAGCAGTACTTC	CSASGPGTGVGEQYF